This TCR beta chain came from a study of cytomegalovirus exposure and HLA in healthy donors. Of note for this clone: As yet, its antigen is unknown.

Whole-study results and caveats: As immune exposure information, only CMV serostatus was available.

The PCR contained 60 Vbeta and 13 Jbeta primers. The repertoire was sequenced with immunoSEQ multiplex PCR; TCRdb's copy has only in-frame clones and lacks some. Of 150,000 to 200,000 clones listed, roughly 79% are singletons. The ends lost 1 base at V and 7 bases at J; junction bases unmatched: 10. Per the germline V gene, CDR1 is SQVTM and CDR2 is ANQGSEA. The CDR3 loop spans 15 amino acids. The chain uses TRBV29-1 and TRBJ1-1; 9 nucleotides line up with TRBD1. This clonotype was sampled from a woman in her 50s in good health and CMV-seropositive. The sequenced sample was PBMCs. For the CDR3, the DNA is TGCAGCGTTGAAGTAGGGGACAGGGTGTCGGATGAAGCTTTCTTT. Translating it yields CSVEVGDRVSDEAFF.